The rows below give T cell receptor beta chains drawn from one sample of a study of cytomegalovirus exposure and HLA in healthy donors. Some clones are missing from TCRdb's copy, which holds only in-frame ones; the method was immunoSEQ multiplex PCR. The sample shows approximately 140,000 clones, about two thirds of them seen only once. The sequenced material came from PBMCs. The receptor set was obtained from a woman aged 55-70 years in good health and CMV-seropositive. Each CDR3 is given with its conserved first and last residue. The order of the fields is D gene, J gene, clone size, V gene, CDR3 protein, CDR3 DNA. D genes are given only for firm matches. Some rows mark clone size as missing; the rest say once, few, many or name a class of expanded clone.

d_gene: TRBD2; j_gene: TRBJ2-5; abundance: -; v_gene: TRBV6-1; CDR3aa: CASSEGWGGGASQETQYF; CDR3nt: TGTGCCAGCAGTGAAGGCTGGGGCGGGGGGGCGAGCCAAGAGACCCAGTACTTC
d_gene: -; j_gene: TRBJ2-3; abundance: -; v_gene: TRBV2; CDR3aa: CASSGEAVAADTQYF; CDR3nt: TGTGCCAGCAGTGGGGAAGCGGTGGCCGCAGATACGCAGTATTTT
d_gene: -; j_gene: TRBJ1-2; abundance: few; v_gene: TRBV11-2; CDR3aa: CASSLVGGEAYGYTF; CDR3nt: TGTGCCAGCAGCTTAGTAGGGGGGGAGGCCTATGGCTACACCTTC
d_gene: TRBD2; j_gene: TRBJ2-1; abundance: -; v_gene: TRBV5-1; CDR3aa: CASSLGGLDYNEQFF; CDR3nt: TGCGCCAGCAGCTTGGGGGGACTAGATTACAATGAGCAGTTCTTC
d_gene: -; j_gene: TRBJ2-3; abundance: -; v_gene: TRBV11-1; CDR3aa: CASSLGGTSGDTQYF; CDR3nt: TGTGCCAGCAGCTTAGGTGGGACTTCGGGAGATACGCAGTATTTT
d_gene: -; j_gene: TRBJ1-1; abundance: few; v_gene: TRBV19; CDR3aa: CASSWGVNTEAFF; CDR3nt: TGTGCCAGTTCGTGGGGGGTGAACACTGAAGCTTTCTTT
d_gene: TRBD1; j_gene: TRBJ2-6; abundance: few; v_gene: TRBV11-2; CDR3aa: CASSSGRGILAGANVLTF; CDR3nt: TGTGCCAGCAGCTCGGGCAGGGGGATCCTAGCTGGGGCCAACGTCCTGACTTTC
d_gene: -; j_gene: TRBJ2-3; abundance: -; v_gene: TRBV25-1; CDR3aa: CASSEPSSTDTQYF; CDR3nt: TGTGCCAGCAGTGAACCCTCTAGCACAGATACGCAGTATTTT
d_gene: -; j_gene: TRBJ1-1; abundance: few; v_gene: TRBV2; CDR3aa: CASRGVTYPGETEAFF; CDR3nt: TGTGCCAGCAGGGGAGTCACATACCCCGGGGAGACTGAAGCTTTCTTT
d_gene: -; j_gene: TRBJ2-5; abundance: -; v_gene: TRBV10-3; CDR3aa: CAISESSRTVEETQYF; CDR3nt: TGTGCCATCAGTGAGTCATCGAGGACTGTAGAAGAGACCCAGTACTTC
d_gene: -; j_gene: TRBJ1-3; abundance: -; v_gene: TRBV6-5; CDR3aa: CASSYGFGGTGNTIYF; CDR3nt: TGTGCCAGCAGTTACGGGTTCGGGGGGACTGGAAACACCATATATTTT
d_gene: -; j_gene: TRBJ2-1; abundance: -; v_gene: TRBV25-1; CDR3aa: CASSANRGGRLNEQFF; CDR3nt: TGTGCCAGCAGTGCGAATAGGGGGGGGCGCTTAAATGAGCAGTTCTTC
d_gene: -; j_gene: TRBJ2-3; abundance: few; v_gene: TRBV7-3; CDR3aa: CASSLWETDTQYF; CDR3nt: TGTGCCAGCAGCTTATGGGAGACAGATACGCAGTATTTT
d_gene: -; j_gene: TRBJ2-3; abundance: -; v_gene: TRBV5-1; CDR3aa: CASSLMSADTDTQYF; CDR3nt: TGCGCCAGCAGCCTCATGTCAGCGGACACAGATACGCAGTATTTT
d_gene: TRBD1; j_gene: TRBJ1-5; abundance: few; v_gene: TRBV29-1; CDR3aa: CSVVVFGTGAYSNQPQHF; CDR3nt: TGCAGCGTTGTTGTCTTCGGGACAGGGGCCTATAGCAATCAGCCCCAGCATTTT
d_gene: TRBD2; j_gene: TRBJ2-1; abundance: once; v_gene: TRBV7-2; CDR3aa: CASSAKASGGVSKQFF; CDR3nt: TGTGCCAGCAGCGCGAAGGCTAGCGGGGGCGTAAGTAAGCAGTTCTTC
d_gene: -; j_gene: TRBJ1-5; abundance: -; v_gene: TRBV6-5; CDR3aa: CASSYSSRGTQPQHF; CDR3nt: TGTGCCAGCAGTTACTCGAGCAGGGGTACTCAGCCCCAGCATTTT
d_gene: -; j_gene: TRBJ1-2; abundance: -; v_gene: TRBV4-1; CDR3aa: CASSQDAIGRLNGYTF; CDR3nt: TGCGCCAGCAGCCAAGATGCCATAGGCAGGCTAAATGGCTACACCTTC
d_gene: TRBD2; j_gene: TRBJ2-7; abundance: -; v_gene: TRBV10-2; CDR3aa: CASSASGGAHEQYF; CDR3nt: TGCGCCAGCAGTGCTAGCGGGGGGGCGCACGAGCAGTACTTC
d_gene: TRBD1; j_gene: TRBJ1-6; abundance: few; v_gene: TRBV6-1; CDR3aa: CASSDEGQGRPLNNSPLHF; CDR3nt: TGTGCCAGCAGTGACGAGGGACAGGGAAGGCCCCTTAATAATTCACCCCTCCACTTT
d_gene: -; j_gene: TRBJ2-3; abundance: -; v_gene: TRBV18; CDR3aa: CASSPPSVVSDTQYF; CDR3nt: TGTGCCAGCTCACCGCCTAGCGTAGTCTCAGATACGCAGTATTTT
d_gene: -; j_gene: TRBJ1-1; abundance: -; v_gene: TRBV6-5; CDR3aa: CASSYNKGANIGAFF; CDR3nt: TGTGCCAGCAGTTACAACAAAGGAGCTAACATAGGAGCTTTCTTT
d_gene: TRBD1; j_gene: TRBJ1-5; abundance: -; v_gene: TRBV19; CDR3aa: CASSSSPDRRGDQPQHF; CDR3nt: TGTGCCAGTAGTTCCAGCCCGGACAGGAGGGGGGATCAGCCCCAGCATTTT
d_gene: TRBD1; j_gene: TRBJ1-5; abundance: -; v_gene: TRBV4-2; CDR3aa: CASSHPGQGPLYSNQPQHF; CDR3nt: TGTGCCAGCAGCCACCCGGGACAGGGGCCTTTGTATAGCAATCAGCCCCAGCATTTT
d_gene: TRBD1; j_gene: TRBJ1-2; abundance: few; v_gene: TRBV6-5; CDR3aa: CASSYSGTGGNYGYTF; CDR3nt: TGTGCCAGCAGTTACTCCGGGACAGGCGGTAACTATGGCTACACCTTC
d_gene: -; j_gene: TRBJ1-2; abundance: few; v_gene: TRBV10-3; CDR3aa: CAIRGGGDYGYTF; CDR3nt: TGTGCCATCCGTGGAGGGGGGGACTATGGCTACACCTTC
d_gene: TRBD2; j_gene: TRBJ2-5; abundance: -; v_gene: TRBV5-1; CDR3aa: CASSLDGSGGLGTQYF; CDR3nt: TGCGCCAGCAGCTTGGATGGTAGCGGGGGGCTTGGGACCCAGTACTTC
d_gene: TRBD1; j_gene: TRBJ2-1; abundance: -; v_gene: TRBV7-3; CDR3aa: CASSSRTGGITENEQFF; CDR3nt: TGTGCCAGCAGCTCGAGGACAGGGGGGATTACTGAGAATGAGCAGTTCTTC
d_gene: TRBD1; j_gene: TRBJ1-6; abundance: once; v_gene: TRBV5-1; CDR3aa: CASSLGTGGDSPLHF; CDR3nt: TGCGCCAGCAGCTTGGGGACAGGAGGAGATTCACCCCTCCACTTT
d_gene: -; j_gene: TRBJ2-7; abundance: -; v_gene: TRBV7-8; CDR3aa: CASSLMGGTYSYEQYF; CDR3nt: TGTGCCAGCAGCTTAATGGGCGGGACGTACTCCTACGAGCAGTACTTC